This TCR beta chain was found in a study of response to subunit inactivated influenza vaccine listed by TCRdb under 2018. Turning to the overall study: Deep quantitative profiling of the T cell receptor repertoire was used in the study to follow responses to a trivalent subunit inactivated influenza vaccine. Broad study findings and their caveats: The authors proposed that each seasonal influenza vaccination may bring in only a limited number of new T cells.

From its cysteine to its phenylalanine, the CDR3 spans 15 amino acids. Only the CDR3 portion is preserved as DNA: 45 bases, with reading frame beginning at the first base. The germline ends are 10 bases apart after V is trimmed by 3 bases and J by 0 bases. Only a few counts were recorded for this clonotype. There is no known antigen for this receptor. Base-call qualities are not available, and no considerably larger clone is one nucleotide away. Library creation used RT-PCR. The reads were generated on an Illumina HiSeq 2500. The raw public reads went through TCRdb reprocessing: fastp at Q25, MiXCR clone calling, in-frame beta chains kept. Rows with a matching CDR3 protein are joined into one entry that keeps the most common DNA and genes. The table for this sample lists 550,000 to 800,000 distinct CDR3 sequences; approximately 14% of them were counted only once. Around 6.5% of the sample is taken by the ten largest.

This specimen consisted of PBMCs from blood, obtained roughly 15 days before vaccination. The rearranged segments are TRBV12-3 or TRBV12-4 and TRBJ2-3, and possibly TRBD2, on 6 matching bases. The receptor was isolated from a man over 45 who received an inactivated influenza vaccine. Donor details come from another sample of the same person, matched by shared clones. In nucleotide form, the sequence is TGTGCCAGCAGTTTTGGGGGGATTAGCACAGATACGCAGTATTTT. Its translation reads: CASSFGGISTDTQYF.